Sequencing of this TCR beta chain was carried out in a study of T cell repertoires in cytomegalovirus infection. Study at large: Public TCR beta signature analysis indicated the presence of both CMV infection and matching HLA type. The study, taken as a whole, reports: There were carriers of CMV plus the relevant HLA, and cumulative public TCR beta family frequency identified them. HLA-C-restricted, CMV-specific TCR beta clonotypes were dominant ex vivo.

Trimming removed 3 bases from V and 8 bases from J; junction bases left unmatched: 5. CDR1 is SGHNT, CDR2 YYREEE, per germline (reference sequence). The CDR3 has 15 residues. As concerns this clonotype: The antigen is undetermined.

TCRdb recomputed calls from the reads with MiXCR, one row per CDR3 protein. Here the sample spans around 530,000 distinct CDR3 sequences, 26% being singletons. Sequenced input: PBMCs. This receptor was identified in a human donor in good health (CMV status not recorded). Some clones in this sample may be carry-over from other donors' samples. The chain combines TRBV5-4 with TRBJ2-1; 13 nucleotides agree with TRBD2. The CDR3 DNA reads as TGTGCCAGCAGCTGGACTAGCGGGAGTTCGTATGAGCAGTTCTTC. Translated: CASSWTSGSSYEQFF. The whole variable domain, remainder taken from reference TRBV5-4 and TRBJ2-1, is ETGVTQSPTHLIKTRGQQVTLRCSSQSGHNTVSWYQQALGQGPQFIFQYYREEENGRGNFPPRFSGLQFPNYSSELNVNALELDDSALYLCASSWTSGSSYEQFFGPGTRLTVL.